This note documents a single T cell receptor beta chain sequence. Clones were read by immunoSEQ multiplex PCR, and TCRdb kept only the in-frame ones, dropping some. The table lists 200,000 to 250,000 clones, over 65% of them singletons. This CDR3 has 20 amino acids. V was clipped by 6 bases and J by 2 bases; unmatched bases: 20. Germline-derived CDR1 and CDR2 are PRHDT and FYEKMQ (reference sequence). The data were taken from a study of cytotoxic CD8 clonotypes in ibrutinib-treated CLL. Overall study context: The patients, about a dozen relapsed/refractory and more than 14 treatment-naive, included about 18 who were IGHV unmutated.

The sequences come from PBMCs, collected after 12 months of ibrutinib treatment. The chain employs TRBV13 and TRBJ2-7; 12 bases fit TRBD2. The origin of this receptor is a human donor with chronic lymphocytic leukemia. The CDR3 DNA is TGTGCCAGCAGGAAAAACCCGGGACTAGCGGGCACCTCCTCACCCTACGAGCAGTACTTC. Its protein product is CASRKNPGLAGTSSPYEQYF.